These 20 T cell receptor beta chains originate from one sample sequenced in a study of PD-L1 blockade in urothelial cancer. Using immunoSEQ multiplex PCR, the repertoire was profiled, and TCRdb retains in-frame clones only, with some absent. The sample consists of about 74,000 clones, about 90% of them appearing once. This sample's time point: pretreatment peripheral blood. The starting material was PBMCs, obtained around atezolizumab (anti-PD-L1) treatment. Every receptor here comes from a man between 65 and 80 years old with urothelial cancer.

This chain joins TRBV9 and TRBJ2-3, with D maybe TRBD2 (6 bases). The V gene lost 3 bases and the J gene lost 0 bases, with 14 bases spanning the gap. CDR3 length: 16 residues. From germline, CDR1 is SGDLS and CDR2 YYNGEE. The CDR3 region has the DNA TGTGCCAGCAGCGCGGAGCTAGCGAAAAGCACAGATACGCAGTATTTT. Its translation is CASSAELAKSTDTQYF.

Details on this clone: Its ends do not fully match the called genes, so a read error is possible. The rearrangement joins TRBV7-9 to TRBJ1-5; D is perhaps TRBD1 (5 bases). CDR1 is SEHNR and CDR2 is FQNEAQ in the germline V gene (reference sequence). The length of the CDR3 is 11 residues. The CDR3 spells CASSYEGGGNF. For the CDR3, the DNA is TGTGCCAGCAGCTACGAGGGCGGGGGGAATTTC.

This sequence joins TRBV19 and TRBJ1-1; no clear D. Germline loops: CDR1 LNHDA, CDR2 SQIVND (reference sequence). Trimming cost V 3 bases and J 3 bases, with 8 bases left between them. The CDR3 sequence is 13 residues long. The CDR3 DNA is TGTGCCAGTAGTATGGGCCACGACACTGAAGCTTTCTTT. Protein product: CASSMGHDTEAFF.

The rearrangement joins TRBV27 to TRBJ2-1; 8 positions match TRBD2. The CDR3 runs 15 residues. Germline V gives CDR1 MNHEY, CDR2 SMNVEV (reference sequence). Trimming cost V 3 bases and J 0 bases; bases outside gene matches: 1. In DNA, the CDR3 is TGTGCCAGCAGTTTCAGCGGGAGCTCCTACAATGAGCAGTTCTTC. Encoded protein: CASSFSGSSYNEQFF.

This chain connects TRBV28 to TRBJ1-1, with unresolved D. Germline CDR1 is MDHEN and CDR2 is SYDVKM. V was shortened by 8 bases and J by 0 bases, with 19 bases between the two germline ends. The CDR3 extends over 16 amino acids. The CDR3 spells CASPPGLSSMNTEAFF. DNA of the CDR3: TGTGCCAGCCCCCCCGGACTTTCCTCGATGAACACTGAAGCTTTCTTT.

This chain joins TRBV7-9 and TRBJ1-1; D possibly corresponds to TRBD1 (6 bases). This CDR3 has 17 residues. V shed 5 bases and J shed 1 base, with 20 bases lying between them. Germline V gene data show CDR1 as SEHNR and CDR2 as FQNEAQ (reference sequence). Written as DNA, the CDR3 is TGTGCCAGCAGCAAAACGTCGAGGGGGTCAGGGAACACTGAAGCTTTCTTT. This encodes CASSKTSRGSGNTEAFF.

This rearrangement joins TRBV11-3 to TRBJ1-3, with a tentative D call TRBD1 (6 bases). V was cut by 5 bases and J by 3 bases, with 17 bases left in between. The CDR3 length is 16 residues. Germline V gene lookup returns CDR1 SGHNT and CDR2 YENEEA. Here the CDR3 DNA reads TGTGCCAGCAGCGCCAACAGGGAAGGCCTTGGAAACACCATATATTTT. Translation gives CASSANREGLGNTIYF. The whole variable domain, filled in from reference TRBV11-3 and TRBJ1-3, reads EAGVVQSPRYKIIEKKQPVAFWCNPISGHNTLYWYLQNLGQGPELLIRYENEEAVDDSQLPKDRFSAERLKGVDSTLKIQPAELGDSAVYLCASSANREGLGNTIYFGEGSWLTVV.

This clone was counted a single time. The J gene is TRBJ2-3, the V gene TRBV29-1, with D maybe TRBD2 (6 bases). CDR1 is SQVTM, CDR2 ANQGSEA, per germline. The CDR3 spans 14 residues. V was trimmed by 7 bases and J by 2 bases, leaving 16 bases between them. DNA of the CDR3: TGCAGCGCCACCGGGACTGACAACACAGATACGCAGTATTTT. It yields the protein CSATGTDNTDTQYF.

The V gene is TRBV9, the J gene TRBJ2-1; TRBD2 matches at 11 bases. J lost 9 bases, V lost 3 bases, and 11 bases had no gene match. The length of the CDR3 is 16 residues. Germline V gives CDR1 SGDLS, CDR2 YYNGEE. The CDR3 nucleotides are TGTGCCAGCAGCGCGCTAGCGGGAGGCGGGGGGGGTGAGCAGTTCTTC. Residues: CASSALAGGGGGEQFF.

This chain links TRBV6-6 with TRBJ1-5; D might be TRBD1 (6 bases). Trimming stripped 4 bases from V and 4 bases from J, with 11 bases between. Per germline, CDR1 MNHNY and CDR2 SVGAGI (reference sequence). The CDR3 covers 14 residues. As DNA, the CDR3 is TGTGCCAGCAGTTTCGGACAGATAAATCAGCCCCAGCATTTT. Translating gives CASSFGQINQPQHF.

This rearrangement joins TRBV28 to TRBJ2-5; D is unclear. The V end was cut by 7 bases, the J end by 5 bases, with 11 bases between. Per germline, CDR1 MDHEN and CDR2 SYDVKM. The CDR3 runs 12 residues. CDR3 loop: CASNVGPETQYF. In DNA, the CDR3 is TGTGCCAGCAACGTGGGCCCGGAGACCCAGTACTTC.

The chain couples TRBV7-8 to TRBJ2-7; a possible D gene is TRBD1 (5 bases). The V gene lost 1 base and the J gene lost 1 base, with 11 bases spanning the gap. Germline CDR1 and CDR2: SGHVS and FQNEAQ. The CDR3 consists of 15 residues. The CDR3 region is CASSLEGLGSYEQYF. The DNA for the CDR3 is TGTGCCAGCAGCTTAGAGGGGTTGGGTTCCTACGAGCAGTACTTC.

The V call is TRBV5-1, the J call TRBJ1-4; the D is unclear. Trimming took 4 bases from V and 6 from J, leaving 16 bases between them. CDR1 SGHRS and CDR2 YFSETQ come from the germline V gene. CDR3 length: 15 amino acids. The chain's CDR3 is CASSPNPRRDEKLFF. The CDR3 DNA reads TGCGCCAGCAGCCCCAACCCGAGACGGGATGAAAAACTGTTTTTT.

The chain employs TRBV6-5 and TRBJ2-1; 10 bases fit TRBD2. This CDR3 spans 14 amino acids. Trimming removed 7 bases from V and 9 bases from J; junction bases left unmatched: 9. From germline, CDR1 is MNHEY and CDR2 SVGAGI. In nucleotides, the CDR3 is TGTGCCAGCACGCGCCTAGCGGGAGTCGGTGAGCAGTTCTTC. Translation: CASTRLAGVGEQFF.

This chain uses TRBV30 with TRBJ2-5, with 10 bases that match TRBD2. Germline trimming cut 4 bases from V and 9 bases from J; bases unmatched to any gene: 14. Germline V CDR1 and CDR2: GTSNPN, SVGIG (reference sequence). The CDR3 totals 15 residues. This CDR3 is CAWKGGASGSGAQYF. The CDR3 region has the DNA TGTGCCTGGAAGGGTGGAGCTAGCGGGAGCGGCGCCCAGTACTTC.

The V gene is TRBV28, the J gene TRBJ1-4; 7 bases map to TRBD1. The CDR3 is 13 residues long. In germline, CDR1 is MDHEN, CDR2 SYDVKM. With 10 bases clipped from V and 5 bases from J, the junction kept 7 bases outside the gene matches. DNA of the CDR3: TGTGCCACCTGGGACAGCCAAAATGAAAAACTGTTTTTT. This encodes CATWDSQNEKLFF.

J is TRBJ1-5 and V is TRBV7-6, with 9 bases aligning to TRBD1. The CDR3 covers 17 residues. Trimming removed 5 bases from V and 4 bases from J; junction bases left unmatched: 12. The germline CDR1 and CDR2 sequences are SGHVS and FNYEAQ. CDR3 loop: CASSRAPGQGGNQPQHF. CDR3 nucleotides: TGTGCCAGCAGCCGAGCCCCGGGACAGGGAGGAAATCAGCCCCAGCATTTT.

The gene calls are TRBV4-2 and TRBJ2-2, with a tentative D call TRBD1 (6 bases). The V end lost 4 bases, the J end lost 7 bases, and 16 bases lay between the germline ends. The germline gives CDR1 LGHNA, CDR2 YNFKEQ. The CDR3 has 15 amino acids. CDR3 residues: CASSPYSQGDGELFF. The CDR3 DNA sequence: TGTGCCAGCAGCCCCTATTCACAGGGAGACGGGGAGCTGTTTTTT.

The J gene is TRBJ2-7, the V gene TRBV10-1, with D possibly matching TRBD2 (6 bases). Trimming stripped 0 bases from V and 2 bases from J, with 14 bases between. CDR1 WNHNN and CDR2 SYGVQD come from the germline V gene (reference sequence). This CDR3 is 16 amino acids long. The DNA of the CDR3 is TGCGCCAGCAGTGAGTCAGGAGGGAGCCGGGCCTACGAGCAGTACTTC. It is translated as CASSESGGSRAYEQYF.

The V gene is TRBV5-6, the J gene TRBJ1-5; D gene unclear. There are 12 residues in the CDR3. In germline, CDR1 is SGHDT, CDR2 YYEEEE. The V end was cut by 2 bases, the J end by 4 bases, with 4 bases between. CDR3 in amino acids: CASSFLNQPQHF. CDR3 DNA: TGTGCCAGCAGCTTTTTAAATCAGCCCCAGCATTTT.